This section outlines one TCR beta chain sequence together with its context. Its specificity is unknown. This sequence may be a read error, since a much larger clone differs from it by one base. The CDR3 carries no conserved terminal phenylalanine or tryptophan, so it likely arises from a read error. The data were taken from a study of regulatory T cells in long-lasting Graves disease. Study results and caveats: The persistent group shared some 2,700 public clonotypes, more than the roughly 970 shared by new patients.

Arm-PCR of CDR3 regions with iRepertoire HTBI primers generated TCR beta libraries. TCRdb reprocessed the multiplex PCR reads via MiXCR and lists one record per CDR3 protein. The sample gives about 220,000 distinct CDR3 sequences, 15% to 20% of which show up once; approximately 20% is in the top ten. Described time point: newly diagnosed GD, antithyroid drugs for less than 3 months. Following extraction of RNA from PBMCs, that RNA was used to make the TCR library. The CDR3 contains 13 residues. Trimming took 3 bases from V and 4 from J, leaving 12 bases between them. CDR1 and CDR2 from the germline V gene are GTSNPN and SVGIG (reference sequence).

The chain carries TRBV30 and TRBJ1-1; tentatively, D is TRBD1 (5 bases). This sequence originates from a female donor with Graves disease. Here the sequenced sample was peripheral blood mononuclear cells (PBMCs), taken at new diagnosis, from a patient treated with antithyroid drugs. The CDR3 loop is CAWRGQGFTEAFI. DNA for the CDR3: TGTGCCTGGAGGGGGCAGGGATTCACTGAAGCTTTCATT.